The entry below describes one T cell receptor beta chain. The data belong to a study of Ad26.COV2.S vaccination and SARS-CoV-2 variants. Repertoires were generated with immunoSEQ multiplex PCR, while TCRdb's copy carries only in-frame clones and drops some. The table includes about 440,000 clones, roughly 87% detected once. Trimming removed 4 bases at V and 0 bases at J, with 13 bases between. Germline V gives CDR1 ENHRY, CDR2 SYGVKD. CDR3 length: 16 amino acids. Treatment noted: around 19 received Ad26.COV2.S at low or high dose, single or two shots; about 5 received placebo; per-sample allocation not given. It was on day 63 after the first vaccine or placebo injection that samples were taken.

Sequenced material: peripheral blood, taken in a trial of Ad26.COV2.S vaccine versus placebo. This rearrangement joins TRBV10-3 to TRBJ1-3, with D perhaps matching TRBD1 (6 bases). This receptor was obtained from a person between 18 and 59 years old who received the Ad26.COV2.S COVID-19 vaccine or a placebo. CDR3: CAISGGQLSSGNTIYF. The CDR3 DNA is TGTGCCATCAGTGGTGGACAGCTTAGCTCTGGAAACACCATATATTTT.